The 8 T cell receptor delta chains listed next were all sequenced from one sample in a study of gammadelta T cells in human blood. TCRdb used CATT to re-call clones from the RT-PCR reads. The sample holds 350 to 450 delta-chain clones, roughly 16% seen once. Sample: non-Vgamma9Vdelta2 gamma-delta T cells from adult blood. Receptor source: a human donor.

The table lists this clone with a few counts. A far larger clone lies a single base away; this is likely a read error. Other DNA variants within this sample encode the same CDR3. The chain carries TRDV1 and TRDJ1; 11 positions match TRDD3. Germline CDR1 reads TSWWSYY; CDR2 reads QGS. This CDR3 has 20 residues. CDR3 DNA: TGTGCTCTTGGGGAAACTGCCTTCCTCTGGGGGATACATCAAACCGATAAGCTCATCTTT. It translates to CALGETAFLWGIHQTDKLIF.

To note about this clone: This likely traces to a read error, being one base from a far larger clone. V and J are TRDV1 and TRDJ1; weak D call: TRDD2 (5 bases). The J gene, absent from TCRdb, was called here by matching the DNA to germline. CDR1 and CDR2 (germline): TSWWSYY, QGS. The CDR3 totals 22 residues. V was shortened by 1 base and J by 0 bases, with 30 bases between the two germline ends. The CDR3, as DNA: TGTGCTCTTGGGGAACGGGCCCTTATTCCTTCGGCGGTGGGACTGTACACCGATAAACTCATCTTT. Its protein product is CALGERALIPSAVGLYTDKLIF.

To note about this clone: A much larger clone sits a single nucleotide away, making a read error possible. No J gene was called, and the V gene is TRDV1; TRDD3 is taken as the D call from the table, unchecked against the DNA. Germline V CDR1 and CDR2: TSWWSYY, QGS. CDR3 length equals 18 residues. The CDR3 nucleotides read TGTGCTCTTGGGGGCCCACTCCTCTCTACTATAAGGGACAATAAACGCATCTTT. Amino acids: CALGGPLLSTIRDNKRIF.

As concerns this clone: This DNA's translation differs at residue 13 from TCRdb's protein, which comes from a much larger clone; a read error is likely, and the protein shown is translated from the DNA. The V and J genes are TRDV1 and TRDJ1, with TRDD3 matching over 8 bases. The CDR3 is 20 residues long. Germline CDR1 is TSWWSYY and CDR2 is QGS. V shed 2 bases, J shed 3 bases, and the junction held 20 bases outside the gene matches. The CDR3 nucleotides are TGTGCTCTTGGGGAATTTTACGCCCGTAGGGGATACACAAAGTCCGATAAACTCATCTTT. Amino acid sequence: CALGEFYARRGYTKSDKLIF.

This clone counts as medium-sized. The rearrangement uses TRDV1 and TRDJ1; 12 nucleotides agree with TRDD3. This CDR3 spans 20 amino acids. The germline V gene has CDR1 TSWWSYY and CDR2 QGS. Trimming removed 4 bases from V and 10 bases from J; junction bases left unmatched: 25. Here the CDR3 reads CALGAKRRLLGDTRFRGLIF. The DNA of the CDR3 is TGTGCTCTTGGGGCGAAACGAAGGTTGCTGGGGGATACGCGTTTTAGAGGACTCATCTTT.

This clone was counted between two and nine times. A far bigger clonotype differs at one base, so this is likely a read error. Other DNA variants within this sample encode the same CDR3. The rearrangement uses TRAV38-2/DV8 and TRDJ1, with 10 bases fitting TRDD3. Germline-derived CDR1 and CDR2 are TSESDYY and QEAYKQQN. V shed 0 bases and J 5 bases; nucleotides not matched to a gene: 40. This CDR3 is 27 amino acids long. In DNA form, the CDR3 reads TGTGCTTATAGGAGCGCGGTCCCCACGTGGAATATTATAGACCAGGGACTGGGGGATGGTGGGACAGATAAACTCATCTTT. It is translated as CAYRSAVPTWNIIDQGLGDGGTDKLIF.

With respect to this clone: A far larger clone is only one base removed, so a read error is likely. Other DNA sequences from this sample encode an identical CDR3 as well. This chain links TRDV1 with TRDJ1; 9 bases align to TRDD3. TCRdb offers no J gene call, so here the DNA was matched to germline to obtain one. Germline CDR1 reads TSWWSYY; CDR2 reads QGS. The length of the CDR3 is 22 residues. CDR3 in DNA: TGTGCTCTTGGGGAACGGTGGGGAAGATTCGGACTGGGGGAGCCATACACAGATAAACTCATCTTT. It translates to CALGERWGRFGLGEPYTDKLIF.

This clone ranks as medium-sized. A far more abundant clone sits one base away, making this likely a read error. Additional DNA sequences in this sample encode the identical CDR3. The chain links TRDV1 to TRDJ1; 13 nucleotides align to TRDD3. Germline lookup yields CDR1 TSWWSYY and CDR2 QGS. This CDR3 has 27 residues. CDR3 DNA sequence: TGTGCTCTTGGGGAACTAGTGTGGGGAGGTCCTATGGGAAACTGGGGGATACGCCTTCCGTACACAGATAAACTCATCTTT. Translated, it gives CALGELVWGGPMGNWGIRLPYTDKLIF.